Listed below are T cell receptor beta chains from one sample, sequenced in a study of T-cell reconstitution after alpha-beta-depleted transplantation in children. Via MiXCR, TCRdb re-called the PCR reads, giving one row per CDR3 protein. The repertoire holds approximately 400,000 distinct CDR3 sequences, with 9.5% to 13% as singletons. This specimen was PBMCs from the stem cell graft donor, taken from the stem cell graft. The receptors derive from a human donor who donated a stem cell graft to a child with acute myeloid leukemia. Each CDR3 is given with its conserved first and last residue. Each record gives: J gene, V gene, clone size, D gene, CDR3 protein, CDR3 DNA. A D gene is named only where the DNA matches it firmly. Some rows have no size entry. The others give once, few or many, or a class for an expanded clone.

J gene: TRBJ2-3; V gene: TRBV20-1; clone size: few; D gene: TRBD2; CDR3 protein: CSAHPASGRTDTQYF; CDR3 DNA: TGCAGTGCCCACCCGGCTAGCGGGAGGACAGATACGCAGTATTTT
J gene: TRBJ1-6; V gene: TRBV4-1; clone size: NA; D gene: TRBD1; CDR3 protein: CASSQDRGPSPLHF; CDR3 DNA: TGCGCCAGCAGCCAAGATAGGGGGCCTTCACCCCTCCACTTT
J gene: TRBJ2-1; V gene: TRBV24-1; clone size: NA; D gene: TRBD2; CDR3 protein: CATSGTSGRAYNEQFF; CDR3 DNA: TGTGCCACCAGTGGGACTAGCGGGAGGGCCTACAATGAGCAGTTCTTC
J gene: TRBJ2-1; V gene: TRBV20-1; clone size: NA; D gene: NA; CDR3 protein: CSARAGGTSQLKQFF; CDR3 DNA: TGCAGTGCTAGAGCAGGCGGGACTTCACAATTGAAGCAGTTCTTC
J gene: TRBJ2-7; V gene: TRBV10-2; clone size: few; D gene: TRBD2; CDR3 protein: CASSIAGVGYEQYF; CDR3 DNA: TGCGCCAGCAGCATAGCGGGAGTGGGTTACGAGCAGTACTTC
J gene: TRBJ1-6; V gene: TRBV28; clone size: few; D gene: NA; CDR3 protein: CASRSAQINSPLHF; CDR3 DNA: TGTGCCAGCAGGTCGGCACAAATTAATTCACCCCTCCACTTT
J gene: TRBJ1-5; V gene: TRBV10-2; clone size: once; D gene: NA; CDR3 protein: CASSEPGHPLYQPQHF; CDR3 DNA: TGCGCCAGCAGTGAACCGGGCCACCCCCTCTATCAGCCCCAGCATTTT
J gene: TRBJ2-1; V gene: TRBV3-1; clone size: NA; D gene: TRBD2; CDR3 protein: CASSPTSGSSHNEQFF; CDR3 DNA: TGTGCCAGCAGCCCTACTAGCGGGAGTTCGCACAATGAGCAGTTCTTC
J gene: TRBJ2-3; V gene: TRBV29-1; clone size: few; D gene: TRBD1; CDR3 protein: CSGRGPSTDTQYF; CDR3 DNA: TGCAGCGGCAGGGGGCCTAGCACAGATACGCAGTATTTT
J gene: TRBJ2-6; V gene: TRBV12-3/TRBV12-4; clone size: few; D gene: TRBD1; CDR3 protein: CASSLGTGGTNVLTF; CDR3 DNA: TGTGCCAGCAGTTTAGGGACAGGGGGCACCAACGTCCTGACTTTC
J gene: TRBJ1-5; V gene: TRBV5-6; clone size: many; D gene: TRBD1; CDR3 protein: CASSRTGWGNQPQHF; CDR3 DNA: TGTGCCAGCAGCCGGACAGGGTGGGGCAATCAGCCCCAGCATTTT
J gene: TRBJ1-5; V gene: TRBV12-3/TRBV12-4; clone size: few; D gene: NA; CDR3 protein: CASSTVGGNQPQHF; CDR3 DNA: TGTGCCAGCAGCACGGTCGGGGGCAATCAGCCCCAGCATTTT
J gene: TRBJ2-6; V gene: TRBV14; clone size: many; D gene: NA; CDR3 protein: CASSRSVGANVLTF; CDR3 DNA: TGTGCCAGCAGCCGTAGCGTTGGGGCCAACGTCCTGACTTTC
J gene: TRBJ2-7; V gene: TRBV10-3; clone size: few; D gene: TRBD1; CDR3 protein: CAISDGQGGEQYF; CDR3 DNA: TGTGCCATCAGTGACGGACAGGGTGGCGAGCAGTACTTC
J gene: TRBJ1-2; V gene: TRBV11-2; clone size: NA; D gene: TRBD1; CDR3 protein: CASSPRDRGVGYTF; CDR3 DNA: TGTGCCAGCAGCCCTCGGGACAGGGGGGTTGGCTACACCTTC
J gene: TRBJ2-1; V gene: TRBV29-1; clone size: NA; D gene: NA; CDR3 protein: CSIWDVGEQFF; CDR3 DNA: TGCAGCATTTGGGACGTTGGGGAGCAGTTCTTC
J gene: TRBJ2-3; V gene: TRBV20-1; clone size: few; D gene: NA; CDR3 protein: CSANGRRATDTQYF; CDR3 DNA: TGCAGTGCCAACGGGAGAAGGGCCACAGATACGCAGTATTTT
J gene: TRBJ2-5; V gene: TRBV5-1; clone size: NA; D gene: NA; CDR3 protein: CASTVRARQETQYF; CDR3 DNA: TGCGCCAGCACCGTCCGGGCCCGACAAGAGACCCAGTACTTC
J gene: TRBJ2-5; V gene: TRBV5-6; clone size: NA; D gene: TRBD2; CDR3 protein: CASGLAEIQETQYF; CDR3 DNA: TGTGCCAGCGGACTAGCGGAGATCCAAGAGACCCAGTACTTC